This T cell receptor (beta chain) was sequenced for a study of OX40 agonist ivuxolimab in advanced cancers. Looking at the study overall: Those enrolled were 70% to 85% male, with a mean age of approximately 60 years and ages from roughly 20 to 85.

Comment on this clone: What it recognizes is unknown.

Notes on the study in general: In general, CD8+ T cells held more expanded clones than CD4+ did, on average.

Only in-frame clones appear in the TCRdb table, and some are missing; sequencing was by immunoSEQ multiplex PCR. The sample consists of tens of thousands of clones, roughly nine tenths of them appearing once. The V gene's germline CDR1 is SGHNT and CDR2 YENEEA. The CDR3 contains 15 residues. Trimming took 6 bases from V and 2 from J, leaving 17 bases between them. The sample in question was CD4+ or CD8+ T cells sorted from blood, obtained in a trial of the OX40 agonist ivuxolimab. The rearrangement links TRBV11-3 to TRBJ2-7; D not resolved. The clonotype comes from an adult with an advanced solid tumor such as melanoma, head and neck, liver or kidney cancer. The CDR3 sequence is CASSSGRGSAYEQYF. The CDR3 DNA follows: TGTGCCAGCAGTTCCGGCCGCGGCTCTGCCTACGAGCAGTACTTC.